A selection of T cell receptor beta chains follows, all from one sample in a study of CD8 T cells in ankylosing spondylitis. Via MiXCR, TCRdb re-called the 5' RACE reads, giving one row per CDR3 protein. The data hold 36,000 or so distinct CDR3 sequences, with 6% observed a single time. Material: blood, either unsorted or a sorted T cell fraction (not recorded which). The receptors stem from a male donor with ankylosing spondylitis or in good health (not recorded which). CDR3s include the opening cysteine and the closing phenylalanine or tryptophan. D genes are given only for firm matches. The size entry is marked missing in some rows and otherwise reads once, few, many or a size class.

many,TRBJ2-3,TRBV5-1,15,.,CASSLTGTSTDTQYF,TGCGCCAGCAGCTTGACGGGGACTAGCACAGATACGCAGTATTTT
.,TRBJ2-2,TRBV7-8,13,TRBD2,CASSGDYGGELFF,TGTGCCAGCAGCGGGGACTACGGCGGGGAGCTGTTTTTT
.,TRBJ2-3,TRBV7-2,16,.,CASSWRQASSTDTQYF,TGTGCCAGCAGCTGGAGACAGGCGTCGAGCACAGATACGCAGTATTTT
many,TRBJ2-3,TRBV4-2,18,TRBD1,CASSQSTSGTGLRGTQYF,TGTGCCAGCAGCCAAAGCACATCCGGGACAGGGCTACGGGGTACGCAGTATTTT
many,TRBJ1-1,TRBV27,15,.,CASSLSWTGNTEAFF,TGTGCCAGCAGCTTATCCTGGACGGGGAACACTGAAGCTTTCTTT
many,TRBJ1-2,TRBV14,16,.,CASSQVGDRRGYGYTF,TGTGCCAGCAGCCAAGTAGGTGACCGGAGGGGCTATGGCTACACCTTC
many,TRBJ2-7,TRBV10-2,14,TRBD2,CATTSGTPLFEQYF,TGCGCCACCACAAGCGGGACCCCCCTCTTCGAGCAGTACTTC
many,TRBJ2-3,TRBV5-1,13,.,CASSGPGRDTQYF,TGCGCCAGCAGCGGGCCCGGGAGAGATACGCAGTATTTT
many,TRBJ2-1,TRBV4-1,16,TRBD2,CASSQVVAGGSYEQFF,TGCGCCAGCAGCCAAGTGGTAGCGGGAGGTAGCTATGAGCAGTTCTTC
many,TRBJ1-5,TRBV7-3,13,TRBD1,CASSRQGNQPQHF,TGTGCCAGCAGTAGACAGGGGAATCAGCCCCAGCATTTT
few,TRBJ1-5,TRBV9,16,.,CASSPGPGLGNQPQHF,TGTGCCAGCAGCCCCGGTCCGGGATTAGGCAATCAGCCCCAGCATTTT
many,TRBJ1-3,TRBV4-3,16,.,CASSQDGGRSGNTIYF,TGCGCCAGCAGCCAAGATGGCGGGCGCTCTGGAAACACCATATATTTT
many,TRBJ1-1,TRBV6-6,13,.,CASSYTQNTEAFF,TGTGCCAGCAGTTACACACAGAACACTGAAGCTTTCTTT
many,TRBJ2-7,TRBV20-1,15,TRBD2,CSVAGVEAGVDEQYF,TGCAGTGTGGCGGGTGTGGAAGCGGGGGTCGACGAGCAGTACTTC
many,TRBJ2-1,TRBV24-1,17,.,CATSDPWGNYPYNEQFF,TGTGCCACCAGTGACCCTTGGGGTAATTACCCCTACAATGAGCAGTTCTTC
few,TRBJ2-7,TRBV6-2/TRBV6-3,18,.,CASSSGTLYLPTIREQYF,TGTGCCAGCAGTTCCGGGACACTCTACCTCCCTACGATCAGAGAGCAGTACTTC
many,TRBJ2-7,TRBV4-1,17,.,CASSHQSIAGSPYEQYF,TGCGCCAGCAGCCACCAGTCAATTGCCGGTAGCCCCTACGAGCAGTACTTC
many,TRBJ2-1,TRBV9,16,.,CASSGTGGLTYNEQFF,TGTGCCAGCAGCGGCACCGGGGGCCTAACCTACAATGAGCAGTTCTTC